A single sample is the source of the 18 T cell receptor beta chains below, sequenced in a study of T-cell reconstitution after alpha-beta-depleted transplantation in children. A library of TCRbeta sequences, prepared with unique molecular identifiers, was generated. Using its own MiXCR run on the PCR reads, TCRdb lists one record per CDR3 protein. Altogether some 600,000 distinct CDR3 sequences are present, over 10% being singletons, with the ten largest covering around 2.2%. This sample comprised PBMCs, mostly from graft donor cells, obtained 360 days after TCRalphabeta/CD19-depleted stem cell transplant. Receptors were obtained from a male patient younger than 18 who had a stem cell transplant for acute myeloid leukemia, so the T cells may come from the graft donor.

The CDR3 sequence is CASSEAYGLSSTDTQYF. The CDR3 DNA follows: TGTGCCAGCAGTGAAGCATATGGACTTTCCTCAACAGATACGCAGTATTTT. The chain recombines TRBV2 with TRBJ2-3; D may be TRBD2 (5 bases). The CDR3 totals 17 residues. The V and J ends lost 0 bases and 3 bases respectively, with 16 bases between them. In germline, CDR1 is SNHLY, CDR2 FYNNEI.

The V and J genes are TRBV18 and TRBJ2-1; D is perhaps TRBD1 (6 bases). CDR1 is KGHSH, CDR2 LQKENI, per germline. The CDR3 runs 14 residues. The germline V and J ends were trimmed by 4 bases and 8 bases, with 15 bases remaining between them. The CDR3: CASSLSTRGDEQFF. The CDR3 nucleotides read TGTGCCAGCTCACTCTCGACCAGGGGCGATGAGCAGTTCTTC. The variable domain in full, with the rest retrieved from reference TRBV18 and TRBJ2-1, is NAGVMQNPRHLVRRRGQEARLRCSPMKGHSHVYWYRQLPEEGLKFMVYLQKENIIDESGMPKERFSAEFPKEGPSILRIQQVVRGDSAAYFCASSLSTRGDEQFFGPGTRLTVL.

This clonotype was picked up a small number of times. V and J are TRBV29-1 and TRBJ2-7; 8 bases map to TRBD2. V was clipped by 4 bases and J by 0 bases; unmatched bases: 8. The CDR3 extends over 15 amino acids. Germline lookup yields CDR1 SQVTM and CDR2 ANQGSEA. The CDR3 protein is CSVGVAGFSSYEQYF. The CDR3 DNA sequence: TGCAGCGTTGGGGTAGCGGGATTCAGCTCCTACGAGCAGTACTTC.

This clonotype was recorded at least ten times. The chain has TRBV25-1 and TRBJ2-1; TRBD2 aligns across 10 bases. The germline CDR1 and CDR2 sequences are MGHDK and SYGVNS. Losses at the gene ends were 3 bases for V and 4 bases for J; bases not matched to a gene: 0. There are 14 residues in the CDR3. The CDR3 DNA reads as TGTGCCAGCAGTGATAGCGGGAGGTACAATGAGCAGTTCTTC. Amino acids: CASSDSGRYNEQFF.

As for this clonotype: Being one base from a much bigger clone, this may be a read error. The CDR3 here is CASSYLSEQYF. In DNA form, the CDR3 reads TGTGCCAGCAGTTACCTCTCCGAGCAGTACTTC. This chain connects TRBV6-5 to TRBJ2-7; D ambiguous. This CDR3 spans 11 amino acids. Trimming took 2 bases from V and 6 from J, leaving 5 bases between them. CDR1 and CDR2 from the germline V gene are MNHEY and SVGAGI.

In its sample, this clonotype was seen many times. The chain uses TRBV12-3 or TRBV12-4 and TRBJ2-1; tentative D call: TRBD1 (5 bases). V lost 1 base to trimming and J lost 6 bases, with 16 bases between them. This CDR3 region has 16 residues. CDR3 nucleotide sequence: TGTGCCAGCAGTTTAGGGTTGGGGCTAGGTGGCAATGAGCAGTTCTTC. Its protein product is CASSLGLGLGGNEQFF.

This clonotype was seen at least ten times. The V and J genes are TRBV20-1 and TRBJ2-5; D is unclear. The CDR3 runs to 10 residues. The ends were cut back, 7 bases at V and 4 bases at J, with 7 bases in the middle. Germline-derived CDR1 and CDR2 are DFQATT and SNEGSKA (reference sequence). This CDR3 reads CSGGAETQYF. CDR3 sequence (DNA): TGCAGTGGAGGAGCAGAGACCCAGTACTTC.

The sample holds many counts of this clonotype. This chain connects TRBV4-3 to TRBJ2-2; D is unresolved. The CDR3 runs to 13 residues. CDR1 is LGHNA and CDR2 is YSLEER in the germline V gene. The V and J ends lost 5 bases and 1 base respectively, with 5 bases between them. The CDR3 protein is CASSGKNTGELFF. As DNA, the CDR3 is TGCGCCAGCAGCGGGAAGAACACCGGGGAGCTGTTTTTT.

V gene TRBV28 combines with J gene TRBJ2-3, with 7 bases aligning to TRBD2. The germline V gene encodes CDR1 MDHEN and CDR2 SYDVKM. This CDR3 is built from 15 residues. The V segment lost 5 bases and the J segment 1 base; nucleotides outside the gene matches: 6. The CDR3 bases are TGTGCCAGCAGTACGTCTAGCGGCCGCACAGATACGCAGTATTTT. Translation: CASSTSSGRTDTQYF.

The rearrangement uses TRBV4-3 and TRBJ2-5; 12 bases align to TRBD1. The CDR3 runs 17 residues. Trimming cost V 0 bases and J 6 bases; bases outside gene matches: 8. The germline CDR1 and CDR2 sequences are LGHNA and YSLEER. CDR3: CASSQDLGTGGMKTQYF. DNA of the CDR3: TGCGCCAGCAGCCAAGATCTTGGGACAGGGGGCATGAAGACCCAGTACTTC.

The rearrangement links TRBV15 to TRBJ2-1; 8 bases are shared with TRBD1. This CDR3 is 15 amino acids long. Germline loops: CDR1 LNHNV, CDR2 YYDKDF (reference sequence). Trimming cost V 4 bases and J 6 bases; bases outside gene matches: 8. The CDR3 sequence is CATSKETGVRNEQFF. CDR3 in DNA: TGTGCCACCAGCAAGGAGACAGGGGTTCGCAATGAGCAGTTCTTC.

The J gene is TRBJ1-6, the V gene TRBV5-1, with D unresolved. Trimming pared 2 bases from V and 6 bases from J, leaving 12 bases between. There are 15 residues in the CDR3. The V gene's germline CDR1 is SGHRS and CDR2 YFSETQ. This CDR3 is CASSLAGNSNSPLHF. CDR3 nucleotide sequence: TGCGCCAGCAGCTTAGCGGGTAACAGTAATTCACCCCTCCACTTT.

This clonotype was seen many times. CDR3 DNA sequence: TGTGCCAGCAGTTTATCGGCAGGCGGGTACGAGCAGTACTTC. Translation gives CASSLSAGGYEQYF. This chain joins TRBV27 and TRBJ2-7; D might be TRBD2 (5 bases). V dropped 0 bases and J dropped 4 bases, with 10 bases sitting between them. The CDR3 totals 14 residues. Germline lookup yields CDR1 MNHEY and CDR2 SMNVEV (reference sequence).

This clonotype was detected ten times or more. The chain links TRBV2 to TRBJ2-1, with a weak D call TRBD1 (6 bases). Germline CDR1 is SNHLY and CDR2 is FYNNEI. V gave up 7 bases and J gave up 12 bases, with 16 bases separating them. This CDR3 has 12 residues. The CDR3 loop is CASTIQGMVQFF. For the CDR3, the DNA is TGTGCCAGCACCATACAGGGTATGGTGCAGTTCTTC. The complete variable domain, with remaining parts taken from reference TRBV2 and TRBJ2-1, reads EPEVTQTPSHQVTQMGQEVILRCVPISNHLYFYWYRQILGQKVEFLVSFYNNEISEKSEIFDDQFSVERPDGSNFTLKIRSTKLEDSAMYFCASTIQGMVQFFGPGTRLTVL.

This chain uses TRBV28 with TRBJ2-7; D is undetermined. Trimming cost V 3 bases and J 2 bases, with 11 bases left between them. This CDR3 has 14 residues. The V gene's germline CDR1 is MDHEN and CDR2 SYDVKM. The CDR3 spells CASSLVGPAYEQYF. CDR3 DNA: TGTGCCAGCAGTTTGGTCGGGCCAGCCTACGAGCAGTACTTC. The full variable domain, with the rest looked up from reference TRBV28 and TRBJ2-7, is DVKVTQSSRYLVKRTGEKVFLECVQDMDHENMFWYRQDPGLGLRLIYFSYDVKMKEKGDIPEGYSVSREKKERFSLILESASTNQTSMYLCASSLVGPAYEQYFGPGTRLTVT.

Many counts were recorded for this clonotype. The CDR3 spells CASSPRQGALNIQYF. The CDR3 bases are TGTGCCAGCAGTCCCCGACAGGGGGCCTTAAACATTCAGTACTTC. The chain employs TRBV27 and TRBJ2-4, with 10 bases fitting TRBD1. The CDR3 runs to 15 residues. The trim removed 5 bases at V and 6 bases at J, leaving 7 bases unmatched. Per germline, CDR1 MNHEY and CDR2 SMNVEV (reference sequence).

This clonotype was counted at least ten times. The V gene is TRBV4-2, the J gene TRBJ1-6; possibly TRBD1 for D (5 bases). V dropped 0 bases and J dropped 0 bases, with 15 bases sitting between them. CDR1 is LGHNA and CDR2 is YNFKEQ in the germline V gene. CDR3 length: 19 amino acids. The CDR3, as DNA: TGTGCCAGCAGCCAAGATGCGACAGTTGGGAGCTCCTATAATTCACCCCTCCACTTT. It yields the protein CASSQDATVGSSYNSPLHF.

This clonotype was counted ten times or more. The V call is TRBV5-6, the J call TRBJ2-1; D is unclear. V was clipped by 0 bases and J by 7 bases, with 8 bases between them. CDR3 size: 13 residues. Germline CDR1 SGHDT, CDR2 YYEEEE. CDR3 region: CASSLVGSNEQFF. In DNA form, the CDR3 reads TGTGCCAGCAGCTTGGTCGGAAGTAATGAGCAGTTCTTC.